This T cell receptor beta chain was sequenced in a study of cytomegalovirus exposure and HLA in healthy donors. PCR employed 60 Vbeta and 13 Jbeta primers. This table comes from immunoSEQ multiplex PCR, and its TCRdb copy is limited to in-frame clones, with some not included. The sample consists of about 90,000 clones, about 87% of them appearing once. The germline gives CDR1 MDHEN, CDR2 SYDVKM. The V end lost 1 base, the J end lost 4 bases, and 11 bases lay between the germline ends. This CDR3 region has 15 residues. Input material: PBMCs. This TCR was sampled from a man between 18 and 29 years old in good health and CMV-seronegative. The chain is built from TRBV28 and TRBJ1-5; perhaps TRBD1 as D (5 bases). CDR3 in amino acids: CASSLSLSGNQPQHF. The CDR3, as DNA: TGTGCCAGCAGTTTATCTCTGTCAGGGAATCAGCCCCAGCATTTT.